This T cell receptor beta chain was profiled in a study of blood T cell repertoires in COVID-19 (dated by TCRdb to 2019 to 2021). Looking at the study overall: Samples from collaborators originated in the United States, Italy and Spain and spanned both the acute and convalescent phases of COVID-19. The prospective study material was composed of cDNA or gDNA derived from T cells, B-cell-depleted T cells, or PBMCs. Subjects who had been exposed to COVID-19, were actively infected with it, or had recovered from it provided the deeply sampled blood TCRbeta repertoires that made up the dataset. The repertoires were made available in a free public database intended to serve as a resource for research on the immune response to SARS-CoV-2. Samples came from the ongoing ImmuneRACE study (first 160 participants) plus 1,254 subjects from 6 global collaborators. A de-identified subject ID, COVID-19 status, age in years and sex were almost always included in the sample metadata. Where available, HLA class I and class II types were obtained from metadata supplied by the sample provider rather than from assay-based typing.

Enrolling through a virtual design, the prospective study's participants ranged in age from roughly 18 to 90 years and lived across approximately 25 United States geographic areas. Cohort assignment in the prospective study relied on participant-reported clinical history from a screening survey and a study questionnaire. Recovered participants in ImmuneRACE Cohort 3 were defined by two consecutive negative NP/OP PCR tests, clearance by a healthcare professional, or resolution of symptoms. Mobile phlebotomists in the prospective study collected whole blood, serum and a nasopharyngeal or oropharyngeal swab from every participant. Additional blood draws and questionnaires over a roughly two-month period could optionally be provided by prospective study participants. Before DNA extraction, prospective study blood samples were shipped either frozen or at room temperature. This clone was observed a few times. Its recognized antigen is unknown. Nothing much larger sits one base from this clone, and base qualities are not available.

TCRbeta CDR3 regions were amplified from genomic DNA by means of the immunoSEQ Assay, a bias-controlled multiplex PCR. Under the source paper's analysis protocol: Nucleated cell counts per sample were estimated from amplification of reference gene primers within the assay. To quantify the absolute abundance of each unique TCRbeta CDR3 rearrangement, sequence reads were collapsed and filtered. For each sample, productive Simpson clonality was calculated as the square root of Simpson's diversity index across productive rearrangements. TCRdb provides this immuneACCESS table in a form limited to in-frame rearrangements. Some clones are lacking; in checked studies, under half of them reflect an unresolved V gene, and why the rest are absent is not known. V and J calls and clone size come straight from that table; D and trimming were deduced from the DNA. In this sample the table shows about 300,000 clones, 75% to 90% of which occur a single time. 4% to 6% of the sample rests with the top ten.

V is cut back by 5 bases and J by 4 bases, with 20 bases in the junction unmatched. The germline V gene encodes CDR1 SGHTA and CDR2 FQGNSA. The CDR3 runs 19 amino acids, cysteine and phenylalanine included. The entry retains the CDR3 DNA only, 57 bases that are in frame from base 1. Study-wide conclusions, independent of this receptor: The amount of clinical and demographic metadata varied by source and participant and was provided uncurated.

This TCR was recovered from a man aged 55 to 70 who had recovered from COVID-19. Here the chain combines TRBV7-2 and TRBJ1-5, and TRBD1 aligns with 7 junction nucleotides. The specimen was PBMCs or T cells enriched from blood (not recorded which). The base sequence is TGTGCCAGCAGCCTCTCGGACTCAGGGGGTAAGGGCAAAAATCAGCCCCAGCATTTT. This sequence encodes CASSLSDSGGKGKNQPQHF.